This TCR beta chain came from a study of cytomegalovirus exposure and HLA in healthy donors. With 60 Vbeta and 13 Jbeta primers, the PCR was carried out. Generated by immunoSEQ multiplex PCR, the TCRdb table keeps only in-frame clones and is missing some. The data show fewer than 200,000 clones, around 79% seen once. Per germline, CDR1 MDHEN and CDR2 SYDVKM. The CDR3 is 14 amino acids. V trimming: 6 bases; J trimming: 3 bases; junction bases outside the gene matches: 5. The chain carries TRBV28 and TRBJ2-3; TRBD2 agrees at 8 bases. The sequenced sample consisted of PBMCs. This clonotype was sampled from a woman between 35 and 50 years old in good health and CMV-seropositive. This chain's CDR3 is CASSDGGATDTQYF. In nucleotides, the CDR3 is TGTGCCAGCAGCGACGGGGGGGCGACAGATACGCAGTATTTT. The full variable domain, completed using reference TRBV28 and TRBJ2-3, is DVKVTQSSRYLVKRTGEKVFLECVQDMDHENMFWYRQDPGLGLRLIYFSYDVKMKEKGDIPEGYSVSREKKERFSLILESASTNQTSMYLCASSDGGATDTQYFGPGTRLTVL.